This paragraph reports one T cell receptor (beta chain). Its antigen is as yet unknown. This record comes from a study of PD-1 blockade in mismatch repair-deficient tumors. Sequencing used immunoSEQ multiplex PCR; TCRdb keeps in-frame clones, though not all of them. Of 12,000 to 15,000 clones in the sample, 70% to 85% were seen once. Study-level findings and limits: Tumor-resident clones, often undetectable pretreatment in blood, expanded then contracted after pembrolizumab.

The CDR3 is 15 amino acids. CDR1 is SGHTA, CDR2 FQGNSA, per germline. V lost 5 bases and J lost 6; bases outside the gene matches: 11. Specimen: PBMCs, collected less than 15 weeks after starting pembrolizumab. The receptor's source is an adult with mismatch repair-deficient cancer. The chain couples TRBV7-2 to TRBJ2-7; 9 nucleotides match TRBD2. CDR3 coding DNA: TGTGCCAGCAGCCAGGCGAGGACTAGCGTTCTCGAGCAGTACTTC. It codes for CASSQARTSVLEQYF.